Listed here is a single T cell receptor (beta chain). In the authors' workflow: From reference gene primer amplification, estimates of nucleated cell counts were derived. Method: immunoSEQ multiplex PCR; TCRdb's copy keeps in-frame clones and lacks some. The V and J calls and clone size are taken from that table; D and trimming were inferred from the DNA. The data show about 270,000 clones, around 88% seen once. The data were taken from a study of blood T cell repertoires in COVID-19. Study as a whole: Sites in the United States, Italy and Spain provided acute and convalescent COVID-19 samples. The cDNA or gDNA used as material had been derived from T cells, B-cell-depleted T cells, or PBMCs.

The CDR3 length is 14 residues. The germline CDR1 and CDR2 sequences are KGHSH and LQKENI. V shed 3 bases and J 6 bases; nucleotides not matched to a gene: 7. The TCR sequence derives from a man aged 80 or over with acute or convalescent COVID-19. The material sequenced was peripheral blood. The rearrangement joins TRBV18 to TRBJ1-2; 7 bases fit TRBD1. CDR3 protein: CASSPRGQDHGYTF. CDR3 bases: TGTGCCAGCTCACCCCGTGGACAGGACCATGGCTACACCTTC.